The 30 T cell receptor beta chains presented below share a single source sample, sequenced in a study of OX40 agonist ivuxolimab in advanced cancers. Assay: immunoSEQ multiplex PCR; the TCRdb copy retains only in-frame clones and omits some. The table includes 65,000 to 100,000 clones, roughly 88% detected once. The specimen was CD4+ or CD8+ T cells sorted from blood, collected in a trial of the OX40 agonist ivuxolimab. These receptors were taken from an adult with an advanced solid tumor such as melanoma, head and neck, liver or kidney cancer.

The J gene is TRBJ1-1, the V gene TRBV7-6; D unresolved. The CDR3 runs to 13 residues. V shed 4 bases and J shed 1 base, with 7 bases lying between them. Per the germline V gene, CDR1 is SGHVS and CDR2 is FNYEAQ. The chain's CDR3 is CASSSNWNTEAFF. The CDR3 DNA follows: TGTGCCAGCAGCTCCAACTGGAACACTGAAGCTTTCTTT.

The V gene is TRBV28, the J gene TRBJ2-1; possibly TRBD1 or TRBD2 for D (5 bases each). The V end was cut by 5 bases, the J end by 4 bases, with 15 bases between. Per the germline V gene, CDR1 is MDHEN and CDR2 is SYDVKM. This CDR3 contains 15 residues. This chain's CDR3 is CASSQTRVAYNEQFF. The CDR3 DNA follows: TGTGCCAGCAGTCAAACCAGGGTAGCGTACAATGAGCAGTTCTTC.

V gene TRBV23-1 combines with J gene TRBJ1-2; 10 nucleotides line up with TRBD1. TRBV23-1 is filed as an ORF, its function uncertain. Trimming removed 0 bases from V and 7 bases from J; junction bases left unmatched: 8. This CDR3 contains 16 residues. This CDR3 reads CASSQSRDRGDSGYTF. CDR3 DNA sequence: TGCGCCAGCAGTCAATCCCGGGACAGGGGCGACTCTGGCTACACCTTC.

This rearrangement joins TRBV4-1 to TRBJ1-1; D remains ambiguous. Germline loops: CDR1 MGHRA, CDR2 YSYEKL. The V end was cut by 1 base, the J end by 1 base, with 4 bases between. This CDR3 has 13 amino acids. CDR3 sequence reads: CASSQAQNTEAFF. The CDR3 DNA follows: TGCGCCAGCAGCCAAGCTCAGAACACTGAAGCTTTCTTT.

CDR3 in DNA: TGTGCCAGCAGCTCCCGTTGGTTCGGGGCCCCGTCCTACGAGCAGTACTTC. It specifies CASSSRWFGAPSYEQYF. The gene calls are TRBV13 and TRBJ2-7; either TRBD1 or TRBD2 may supply D (5 bases each). Germline CDR1 is PRHDT and CDR2 is FYEKMQ (reference sequence). Trimming left V 4 bases short and J 1 base short, with 20 bases between. CDR3 length: 17 amino acids.

The count of this clone is one. CDR3 DNA sequence: TGCGCCAGCAGCGGACAGGACAACTATGGCTACACCTTC. As protein: CASSGQDNYGYTF. The chain carries TRBV5-1 and TRBJ1-2, with 7 bases fitting TRBD1. CDR3 length equals 13 residues. The V gene's germline CDR1 is SGHRS and CDR2 YFSETQ. Trimming took 4 bases from V and 2 from J; bases not matched to a gene: 2.

The chain links TRBV5-1 to TRBJ1-1; TRBD1 might be the D (5 bases). The V and J ends lost 5 bases and 1 base respectively, with 6 bases between them. This CDR3 is 12 amino acids long. The V gene's germline CDR1 is SGHRS and CDR2 YFSETQ. The CDR3 region is CASSDRNTEAFF. CDR3 nucleotide sequence: TGCGCCAGCAGTGACAGGAACACTGAAGCTTTCTTT.

This clone was counted between two and nine times. This chain joins TRBV19 and TRBJ2-5, with D unresolved. V lost 1 base and J lost 2, with 2 bases in between. Looked up from germline, CDR1 is LNHDA and CDR2 is SQIVND (reference sequence). There are 12 residues in the CDR3. CDR3 region: CASSIGQETQYF. As DNA, the CDR3 is TGTGCCAGTAGTATAGGGCAAGAGACCCAGTACTTC.

This chain joins TRBV6-5 and TRBJ1-1, with no clear D. The V end lost 0 bases, the J end lost 0 bases, and 11 bases lay between the germline ends. The germline V gene encodes CDR1 MNHEY and CDR2 SVGAGI. The length of the CDR3 is 16 residues. The CDR3 is CASSYSRTALNTEAFF. In DNA form, the CDR3 reads TGTGCCAGCAGTTACTCGAGGACGGCCTTGAACACTGAAGCTTTCTTT.

Only one count was recorded for this clone. V is TRBV7-9 and J is TRBJ1-1; a weak D match, TRBD1 (5 bases). The V gene's germline CDR1 is SEHNR and CDR2 FQNEAQ (reference sequence). The V and J ends lost 5 bases and 3 bases respectively, with 7 bases between them. This CDR3 comprises 12 residues. CDR3 loop: CASSVRDTEAFF. The CDR3 DNA reads TGTGCCAGCAGCGTCAGGGACACTGAAGCTTTCTTT.

The chain links TRBV27 to TRBJ2-7; possibly TRBD1 or TRBD2 for D (6 bases each). Per the germline V gene, CDR1 is MNHEY and CDR2 is SMNVEV (reference sequence). CDR3 length: 14 residues. V was pared by 6 bases and J by 3 bases, with 15 bases between. The chain's CDR3 is CASSQGREVYEQYF. As DNA, the CDR3 is TGTGCCAGCAGCCAGGGGCGGGAAGTCTACGAGCAGTACTTC.

J is TRBJ2-2 and V is TRBV5-1; D not resolved. Trimming stripped 5 bases from V and 8 bases from J, with 19 bases between. The germline gives CDR1 SGHRS, CDR2 YFSETQ. CDR3 length: 15 amino acids. The DNA of the CDR3 is TGCGCCAGCAGATGGGTTGACGGATCCTCTGGGGAGCTGTTTTTT. This translates into CASRWVDGSSGELFF. The entire variable domain, with the rest obtained from reference TRBV5-1 and TRBJ2-2, is as follows: KAGVTQTPRYLIKTRGQQVTLSCSPISGHRSVSWYQQTPGQGLQFLFEYFSETQRNKGNFPGRFSGRQFSNSRSEMNVSTLELGDSALYLCASRWVDGSSGELFFGEGSRLTVL.

The rearrangement uses TRBV6-6 and TRBJ1-5; TRBD1 might be the D (6 bases). Germline V gene sequence: CDR1 MNHNY, CDR2 SVGAGI (reference sequence). Trimming removed 2 bases at V and 5 bases at J, with 13 bases between. This CDR3 region has 15 residues. Written as DNA, the CDR3 is TGTGCCAGCAGTTACCTGGACAGCTATCATCAGCCCCAGCATTTT. Translating it yields CASSYLDSYHQPQHF.

This chain links TRBV4-1 with TRBJ1-4; D not certain. The CDR3 is made up of 13 amino acids. CDR1 and CDR2 from the germline V gene are MGHRA and YSYEKL. With 0 bases removed from V and 8 bases from J, the gap between germline ends came to 7 bases. The CDR3 DNA sequence: TGCGCCAGCAGCCAAGATTGGACGGAAAAACTGTTTTTT. Encoded protein: CASSQDWTEKLFF.

J is TRBJ2-1 and V is TRBV6-5, with TRBD1 identical over 10 bases. The germline V gene encodes CDR1 MNHEY and CDR2 SVGAGI. This CDR3 is built from 15 residues. Trimming took 6 bases from V and 5 from J; bases not matched to a gene: 7. CDR3 residues: CASSHDRGQHNEQFF. CDR3 in DNA: TGTGCCAGCAGCCACGACAGGGGGCAACACAATGAGCAGTTCTTC.

This chain links TRBV5-6 with TRBJ1-6, with D maybe TRBD1 (6 bases). Germline V lookup: CDR1 SGHDT, CDR2 YYEEEE. The germline V and J ends were trimmed by 5 bases and 0 bases, with 12 bases remaining between them. The CDR3 has 16 amino acids. CDR3 bases: TGTGCCAGCAGTTTCCGGACAGTCTCCTATAATTCACCCCTCCACTTT. Protein sequence: CASSFRTVSYNSPLHF.

This chain joins TRBV19 and TRBJ1-5, with 7 nucleotides matching TRBD1. Germline CDR1 LNHDA, CDR2 SQIVND (reference sequence). Germline trimming cut 4 bases from V and 6 bases from J; bases unmatched to any gene: 6. The CDR3 covers 14 residues. CDR3 in amino acids: CASSTDRVAQPQHF. In DNA, the CDR3 is TGTGCCAGTAGTACCGACAGGGTGGCTCAGCCCCAGCATTTT.

This chain uses TRBV18 with TRBJ1-6, with a tentative D call TRBD1 (6 bases). CDR1 and CDR2 from the germline V gene are KGHSH and LQKENI. The CDR3 extends over 15 amino acids. V was pared by 1 base and J by 10 bases, with 14 bases between. CDR3 sequence reads: CASSPRSGEGSPLHF. The CDR3 DNA is TGTGCCAGCTCACCACGGTCAGGGGAAGGGTCACCCCTCCACTTT.

The V gene is TRBV6-1, the J gene TRBJ1-3, with a weak D call TRBD1 (6 bases). This CDR3 is built from 12 residues. Trimming left V 5 bases short and J 7 bases short, with 9 bases between. The germline CDR1 and CDR2 sequences are MNHNS and SASEGT. CDR3 sequence (DNA): TGTGCCAGCAGTAGCAGGGGCAACACCATATATTTT. This codes for CASSSRGNTIYF.

The chain has TRBV5-4 and TRBJ1-2, with D perhaps matching TRBD1 (6 bases). The CDR3 is 13 amino acids. CDR1 is SGHNT, CDR2 YYREEE, per germline (reference sequence). V dropped 2 bases and J dropped 6 bases, with 11 bases sitting between them. CDR3 bases: TGTGCCAGCAGCTTCCACAGGGATAATGGCTACACCTTC. Encoded protein: CASSFHRDNGYTF. The full variable domain, in which reference TRBV5-4 and TRBJ1-2 provide the parts outside the CDR3, is ETGVTQSPTHLIKTRGQQVTLRCSSQSGHNTVSWYQQALGQGPQFIFQYYREEENGRGNFPPRFSGLQFPNYSSELNVNALELDDSALYLCASSFHRDNGYTFGSGTRLTVV.

This chain connects TRBV27 to TRBJ2-5; TRBD1 or TRBD2 may be the D gene (5 bases each). V lost 2 bases, J lost 2 bases, and 9 bases lay in between. CDR3 length: 14 residues. The germline CDR1 and CDR2 sequences are MNHEY and SMNVEV (reference sequence). The CDR3 region has the DNA TGTGCCAGCAGTTTAACGTGGGGGCAAGAGACCCAGTACTTC. Encoded protein: CASSLTWGQETQYF.

This clone has a single count. V gene TRBV19 combines with J gene TRBJ2-3; D might be TRBD2 (5 bases). From germline, CDR1 is LNHDA and CDR2 SQIVND (reference sequence). Trimming shortened V by 4 bases and J by 0 bases, and 17 bases separated the two germline ends. There are 17 residues in the CDR3. This chain's CDR3 is CASSSPMAGVSTDTQYF. In DNA, the CDR3 is TGTGCCAGTAGTAGCCCGATGGCGGGCGTTAGCACAGATACGCAGTATTTT.

This CDR3 reads CASTYDRAPYEQYV. In DNA, the CDR3 is TGTGCCAGCACCTACGACAGGGCCCCCTACGAGCAGTACGTC. The chain links TRBV6-6 to TRBJ2-7; 7 nucleotides agree with TRBD1. CDR1 MNHNY and CDR2 SVGAGI come from the germline V gene (reference sequence). This CDR3 is built from 14 residues. V lost 7 bases, J lost 2 bases, and 8 bases stayed unmatched.

The CDR3 protein is CASSGGLAGVLYNEQFF. DNA for the CDR3: TGTGCCAGCAGCGGGGGACTAGCGGGGGTACTTTACAATGAGCAGTTCTTC. V gene TRBV9 combines with J gene TRBJ2-1, with TRBD2 matching 14 bases. The CDR3 loop spans 17 amino acids. The trim removed 3 bases at V and 4 bases at J, leaving 6 bases unmatched. CDR1 is SGDLS and CDR2 is YYNGEE in the germline V gene.

This clone was seen a few times. CDR3 in DNA: TGTGCCAGCAGCTTAGATGGGGGTACCGGGGAGCTGTTTTTT. Translated: CASSLDGGTGELFF. The chain employs TRBV11-2 and TRBJ2-2; either TRBD1 or TRBD2 may fit D (5 bases each). V shed 0 bases and J shed 5 bases, with 7 bases lying between them. Germline-derived CDR1 and CDR2 are SGHAT and FQNNGV. The CDR3 length is 14 residues.

V and J are TRBV28 and TRBJ1-6; the D is unclear. The CDR3 is 15 residues long. V was cut by 8 bases and J by 5 bases, with 16 bases left in between. CDR1 and CDR2 (germline): MDHEN, SYDVKM. The CDR3 coding sequence is TGTGCCAGCTTCCCCGCCCTCGGCAATAATTCACCCCTCCACTTT. It specifies CASFPALGNNSPLHF.

V and J are TRBV11-3 and TRBJ2-1; D is unresolved. The CDR3 runs 14 residues. V was shortened by 4 bases and J by 2 bases, with 9 bases between the two germline ends. Germline CDR1 and CDR2: SGHNT and YENEEA. CDR3 sequence (DNA): TGTGCCAGCAGCTCAGACAAAACCTACAATGAGCAGTTCTTC. This codes for CASSSDKTYNEQFF.

The V gene is TRBV5-4, the J gene TRBJ1-1; D is possibly TRBD1 (6 bases). This CDR3 region has 14 residues. V was trimmed by 4 bases and J by 7 bases, leaving 17 bases between them. Germline-derived CDR1 and CDR2 are SGHNT and YYREEE (reference sequence). The chain's CDR3 is CASSGIQGFSEAFF. The DNA for the CDR3 is TGTGCCAGCAGCGGGATACAGGGTTTTAGTGAAGCTTTCTTT. The whole variable domain, remainder taken from reference TRBV5-4 and TRBJ1-1, is ETGVTQSPTHLIKTRGQQVTLRCSSQSGHNTVSWYQQALGQGPQFIFQYYREEENGRGNFPPRFSGLQFPNYSSELNVNALELDDSALYLCASSGIQGFSEAFFGQGTRLTVV.

V is TRBV30 and J is TRBJ2-1; unclear D gene. The germline V and J ends were trimmed by 3 bases and 9 bases, with 21 bases remaining between them. CDR3 length: 15 residues. Per germline, CDR1 GTSNPN and CDR2 SVGIG (reference sequence). CDR3 protein: CAWSAGKGRSSEQFF. For the CDR3, the DNA is TGTGCCTGGAGCGCCGGAAAGGGCCGGAGCAGTGAGCAGTTCTTC.

The chain employs TRBV4-1 and TRBJ1-2; D gene ambiguous. The germline gives CDR1 MGHRA, CDR2 YSYEKL. Trimming left V 0 bases short and J 1 base short, with 15 bases between. The CDR3 runs 17 residues. The CDR3 reads CASSQDPLGANNYGYTF. CDR3 nucleotides: TGCGCCAGCAGCCAAGATCCCCTGGGCGCTAATAACTATGGCTACACCTTC.